This TCR beta chain is from a study of beta chain features in type 1 diabetes. Overall study results and limits: Healthy donors had naive, central memory and Treg TCRB repertoires that appeared less similar than those seen among patients. All four CD4+ subsets from Type 1 diabetes patients carried moderately but significantly shorter TCRB CDR3s.

The whole isolated RNA underwent reverse transcription, so sequencing captured expressed TCRB transcripts. Produced via immunoSEQ multiplex PCR; TCRdb's table is partial and in-frame only. The sample yields a few hundred thousand clones, about 14% seen once. CDR1 and CDR2 (germline): SGHNT, YYREEE (reference sequence). The V end was cut by 3 bases, the J end by 4 bases, with 10 bases between. This CDR3 has 13 amino acids. This clone was found a few times. No antigen is known for it. The chain carries TRBV5-4 and TRBJ2-5; D not certain. Input material: naive CD4+ T cells from blood. The TCR originated in a woman under 30 with type 1 diabetes. CDR3 DNA: TGTGCCAGCAGCTCCTTACCTACAGAGACCCAGTACTTC. Its protein is CASSSLPTETQYF.